Below, one T cell receptor beta chain is given with its context. These data belong to a study of control samples from healthy donors and cancer patients. TCRdb keeps only in-frame clones here, not all; method: immunoSEQ multiplex PCR. The data contain about 110,000 clones, 82% of them singletons. V was shortened by 6 bases and J by 3 bases, with 11 bases between the two germline ends. CDR1 is MDHEN, CDR2 SYDVKM, per germline. The CDR3 is made up of 13 amino acids. The clonotype comes from a man aged 18 to 29 in good health. Sequencing was carried out using blood. The rearrangement uses TRBV28 and TRBJ1-1, with unresolved D. The CDR3 reads CASSPLRDTEAFF. CDR3 DNA: TGTGCCAGCAGCCCGTTGAGGGACACTGAAGCTTTCTTT.